One and the same sample provided the 7 T cell receptor beta chains below, sequenced in a study of blood T cell repertoires in COVID-19 (TCRdb year 2020). Library method: the immunoSEQ multiplex PCR assay. TCRdb limited this immuneACCESS table to in-frame rearrangements with V and J called. A share of clones is missing; checked studies link under half to unresolved V genes, and the rest is unexplained. Recorded for this sample are roughly 410,000 clones; 70% to 90% of them occurred a single time. Clones ranked in the top ten supply 1.5% to 1.8% of the sample. The specimen was peripheral blood. These receptors originate from a woman in her 40s with COVID-19, enrolled during active disease.

The chain links TRBV7-9 to TRBJ1-1; 8 bases match TRBD1. After removal of 5 bases from V and 1 base from J, the junction contained 6 bases not matched to a gene. CDR1 is SEHNR, CDR2 FQNEAQ, per germline (reference sequence). This CDR3 is 15 amino acids long. As DNA, the CDR3 is TGTGCCAGCAGCAAATCGGGGACAGGGAACACTGAAGCTTTCTTT. Translated: CASSKSGTGNTEAFF.

This rearrangement joins TRBV7-6 to TRBJ2-2; no reliable D call. V lost 3 bases, J lost 3 bases, and 11 bases lay in between. Germline V lookup: CDR1 SGHVS, CDR2 FNYEAQ. This CDR3 has 15 residues. CDR3 sequence (DNA): TGTGCCAGCAGCTTCAATAGCCGCTACACCGGGGAGCTGTTTTTT. Translated, it gives CASSFNSRYTGELFF.

The rearrangement uses TRBV5-4 and TRBJ1-2, with TRBD1 matching 9 bases. The germline V gene has CDR1 SGHNT and CDR2 YYREEE (reference sequence). The V gene end was trimmed by 3 bases and the J gene end by 8 bases; junction bases not matched to a gene: 5. There are 13 residues in the CDR3. In DNA form, the CDR3 reads TGTGCCAGCAGCTCCCGGACAGGGGAAGGCTACACCTTC. Its protein is CASSSRTGEGYTF.

This chain joins TRBV6-6 and TRBJ1-6; D remains ambiguous. The germline V gene has CDR1 MNHNY and CDR2 SVGAGI (reference sequence). The CDR3 totals 15 residues. V lost 4 bases and J 7 bases, leaving 14 bases between the germline ends. CDR3 amino acids: CASSLTPLLNSPLHF. The CDR3 region has the DNA TGTGCCAGCAGTTTGACTCCCCTTCTGAATTCACCCCTCCACTTT.

This sequence joins TRBV2 and TRBJ1-5; 8 bases map to TRBD1. CDR1 is SNHLY, CDR2 FYNNEI, per germline. The CDR3 contains 14 residues. With V trimmed by 4 bases and J by 6 bases, 5 bases remained unmatched. The chain's CDR3 is CASSARTGRQPQHF. CDR3 bases: TGTGCCAGCAGTGCCCGGACAGGGCGTCAGCCCCAGCATTTT.

The chain carries TRBV19 and TRBJ1-2; D unclear. The CDR3 runs to 15 residues. Germline values: CDR1 LNHDA, CDR2 SQIVND (reference sequence). Trimming removed 4 bases at V and 8 bases at J, with 20 bases between. This CDR3 reads CASSRRAQPAGGYTF. The CDR3, as DNA: TGTGCCAGTAGTAGGAGGGCACAGCCTGCGGGGGGCTACACCTTC.

The CDR3 sequence is CASSQEGGIAGDRSYEQYF. As DNA, the CDR3 is TGCGCCAGCAGCCAAGAAGGGGGGATAGCGGGAGATCGCTCCTACGAGCAGTACTTC. The rearrangement uses TRBV4-3 and TRBJ2-7; 9 bases agree with TRBD2. Germline trimming cut 0 bases from V and 0 bases from J; bases unmatched to any gene: 12. Germline CDR1 LGHNA, CDR2 YSLEER. This CDR3 is built from 19 residues.